These T cell receptor beta chains were read from a single sample in a study of cytomegalovirus exposure and HLA in healthy donors. Data came from immunoSEQ multiplex PCR; TCRdb stores just in-frame clones and leaves some out. The sample records more than 150,000 clones, 80% to 85% being singletons. What was sequenced was PBMCs. The source is a woman in her thirties in good health and CMV-seronegative. The CDR3 runs from the conserved cysteine through the conserved F or W. D genes are given only for firm matches. Expanded clones are given a class, and other clones once, few, many or no size at all.

J: TRBJ1-6
size: .
V: TRBV2
D: TRBD1
CDR3: CASRARDRGVSSPLHF
DNA: TGTGCCAGCAGGGCCCGCGACAGGGGCGTAAGTTCACCCCTCCACTTT

J: TRBJ2-3
size: .
V: TRBV18
D: .
CDR3: CASSPPVMVVTDTQYF
DNA: TGTGCCAGCTCCCCCCCGGTTATGGTCGTCACAGATACGCAGTATTTT

J: TRBJ1-5
size: .
V: TRBV19
D: .
CDR3: CASSTPTTGNQPQHF
DNA: TGTGCCAGTAGTACTCCGACGACAGGCAATCAGCCCCAGCATTTT

J: TRBJ2-5
size: few
V: TRBV13
D: .
CDR3: CASSSQTPSGSQTQYF
DNA: TGTGCCAGCAGCTCCCAAACCCCCTCAGGGTCGCAGACCCAGTACTTC

J: TRBJ2-5
size: .
V: TRBV18
D: TRBD1
CDR3: CASSPGQEETQYF
DNA: TGTGCCAGCTCACCAGGACAGGAAGAGACCCAGTACTTC

J: TRBJ2-7
size: .
V: TRBV5-1
D: TRBD2
CDR3: CASSPWTSGEQYF
DNA: TGCGCCAGCAGCCCATGGACTAGCGGCGAGCAGTACTTC

J: TRBJ1-6
size: few
V: TRBV28
D: .
CDR3: CASSLARVNNSPLHF
DNA: TGTGCCAGCAGTTTGGCCAGGGTAAATAATTCACCCCTCCACTTT

J: TRBJ2-6
size: .
V: TRBV7-7
D: .
CDR3: CASSPSEAGANVLTF
DNA: TGTGCTAGCAGCCCAAGTGAGGCTGGGGCCAACGTCCTGACTTTC

J: TRBJ2-1
size: .
V: TRBV27
D: .
CDR3: CASSLGPRRVYSYNEQFF
DNA: TGTGCCAGCAGTTTAGGCCCAAGGCGGGTATACTCCTACAATGAGCAGTTCTTC

J: TRBJ2-7
size: .
V: TRBV7-9
D: TRBD1
CDR3: CASRGTGRSYEQYF
DNA: TGTGCCAGCAGGGGGACAGGGCGCTCCTACGAGCAGTACTTC

J: TRBJ2-7
size: once
V: TRBV11-2
D: .
CDR3: CASSLVGHNYEQYF
DNA: TGTGCCAGCAGCTTAGTGGGACACAACTACGAGCAGTACTTC

J: TRBJ1-4
size: .
V: TRBV27
D: TRBD1
CDR3: CASSRDRGKEKLFF
DNA: TGTGCCAGCAGTAGGGACAGGGGCAAAGAAAAACTGTTTTTT

J: TRBJ2-7
size: .
V: TRBV27
D: TRBD1
CDR3: CASRSGGTGGHEQYF
DNA: TGTGCCAGCAGGTCGGGGGGGACAGGGGGCCACGAGCAGTACTTC

J: TRBJ2-3
size: .
V: TRBV10-3
D: .
CDR3: CATSTALGTDTQYF
DNA: TGTGCCACCAGCACTGCTCTGGGCACAGATACGCAGTATTTT

J: TRBJ2-7
size: .
V: TRBV28
D: .
CDR3: CASRERPGPYEQYF
DNA: TGTGCCAGCAGAGAGAGGCCGGGTCCTTACGAGCAGTACTTC

J: TRBJ1-1
size: few
V: TRBV18
D: .
CDR3: CASSPTVNTEAFF
DNA: TGTGCCAGCTCACCGACAGTGAACACTGAAGCTTTCTTT

J: TRBJ2-1
size: .
V: TRBV2
D: TRBD1
CDR3: CASKGATGSYNEQFF
DNA: TGTGCCAGCAAGGGGGCTACGGGCTCCTACAATGAGCAGTTCTTC

J: TRBJ2-7
size: once
V: TRBV27
D: TRBD2
CDR3: CASSPRTSGNYEQYF
DNA: TGTGCCAGCAGCCCTCGGACTAGCGGGAACTACGAGCAGTACTTC

J: TRBJ2-7
size: .
V: TRBV5-4
D: TRBD2
CDR3: CASSRTSARSSYEQYF
DNA: TGTGCCAGCAGCCGGACTAGCGCAAGGAGCTCCTACGAGCAGTACTTC

J: TRBJ1-5
size: .
V: TRBV27
D: .
CDR3: CASSLLTGTIYPQHF
DNA: TGTGCCAGCAGTTTGCTGACAGGCACCATTTACCCCCAGCATTTT

J: TRBJ2-7
size: once
V: TRBV11-2
D: .
CDR3: CASSLSGGSRYEQYF
DNA: TGTGCCAGCAGCTTATCCGGGGGTTCCAGGTACGAGCAGTACTTC

J: TRBJ1-5
size: .
V: TRBV19
D: TRBD1
CDR3: CASSTMGQSNQPQHF
DNA: TGTGCCAGTAGTACCATGGGACAGAGCAATCAGCCCCAGCATTTT

J: TRBJ2-6
size: .
V: TRBV2
D: .
CDR3: CASSDEGSGANVLTF
DNA: TGTGCCAGCAGTGACGAGGGCTCTGGGGCCAACGTCCTGACTTTC

J: TRBJ2-1
size: .
V: TRBV15
D: TRBD2
CDR3: CATSRAGGNEQFF
DNA: TGTGCCACCAGCAGAGCGGGGGGAAATGAGCAGTTCTTC

J: TRBJ1-3
size: .
V: TRBV10-3
D: .
CDR3: CAIRLGGDSGNTIYF
DNA: TGTGCCATCAGGTTAGGCGGTGACTCTGGAAACACCATATATTTT

J: TRBJ2-7
size: .
V: TRBV6-5
D: .
CDR3: CASSTGYEQYF
DNA: TGTGCCAGCAGTACGGGGTACGAGCAGTACTTC